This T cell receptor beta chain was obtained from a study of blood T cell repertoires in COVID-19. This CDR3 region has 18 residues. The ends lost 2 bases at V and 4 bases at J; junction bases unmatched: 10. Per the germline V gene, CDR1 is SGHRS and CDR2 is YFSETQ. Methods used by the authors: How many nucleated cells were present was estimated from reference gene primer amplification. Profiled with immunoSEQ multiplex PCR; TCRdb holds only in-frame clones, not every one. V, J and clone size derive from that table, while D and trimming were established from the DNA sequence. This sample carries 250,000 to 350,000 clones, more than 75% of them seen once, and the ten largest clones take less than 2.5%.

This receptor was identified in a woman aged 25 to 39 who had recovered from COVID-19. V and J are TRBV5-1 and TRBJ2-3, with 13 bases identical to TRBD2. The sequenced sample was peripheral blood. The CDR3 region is CASSFGNPTSGRPDTQYF. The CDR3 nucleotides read TGCGCCAGCAGCTTCGGAAACCCGACTAGCGGGAGGCCAGATACGCAGTATTTT.